This T cell receptor (beta chain) was obtained from a study of blood T cell repertoires in COVID-19. Overall study context: The United States, Italy and Spain provided the acute and convalescent COVID-19 samples. Sample material is recorded as cDNA or gDNA derived from T cells, B-cell-depleted T cells, or PBMCs.

Germline V CDR1 and CDR2: SGHAT, FQNNGV. V shed 5 bases and J shed 8 bases, with 15 bases lying between them. The CDR3 loop spans 13 amino acids. Clones were sequenced by immunoSEQ multiplex PCR, and TCRdb holds only the in-frame ones, with some missing. Found here are some 93,000 clones, around four fifths of them singletons; the top ten hold 10%. The sequenced sample was peripheral blood. The source of this sequence is a man in his 70s with acute or convalescent COVID-19. This rearrangement joins TRBV11-2 to TRBJ1-2; possible D gene TRBD1, 6 bases. The CDR3 here is CASSPRRGTGYTF. CDR3 nucleotide sequence: TGTGCCAGCAGCCCCCGAAGGGGGACGGGCTACACCTTC.